What follows describes a single T cell receptor beta chain. The method was immunoSEQ multiplex PCR; TCRdb's version includes in-frame clones alone and lacks a portion of them. The table records about 200,000 clones, just under 80% of them present only once. These data originate in a study of cytotoxic CD8 clonotypes in ibrutinib-treated CLL. The starting material was PBMCs, obtained after 12 months of ibrutinib treatment. This sequence was found in a human donor with chronic lymphocytic leukemia.

As DNA, the CDR3 is TGCGCCAGCAGCGGAGGGAGCGACACCTCCTATGGCTACACCTTC. Protein: CASSGGSDTSYGYTF. The chain carries TRBV5-1 and TRBJ1-2; no clear D. This CDR3 comprises 15 residues. Germline V gene lookup returns CDR1 SGHRS and CDR2 YFSETQ. The germline V and J ends were trimmed by 4 bases and 4 bases, with 17 bases remaining between them.